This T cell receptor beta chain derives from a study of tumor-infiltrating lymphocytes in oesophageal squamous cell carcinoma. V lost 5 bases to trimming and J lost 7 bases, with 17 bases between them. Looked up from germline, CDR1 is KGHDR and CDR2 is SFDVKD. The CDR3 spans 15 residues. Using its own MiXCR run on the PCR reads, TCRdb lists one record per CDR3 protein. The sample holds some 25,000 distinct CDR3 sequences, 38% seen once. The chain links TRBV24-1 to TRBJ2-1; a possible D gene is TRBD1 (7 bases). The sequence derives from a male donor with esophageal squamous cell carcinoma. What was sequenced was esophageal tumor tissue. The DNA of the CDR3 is TGTGCCACCAGTGCGGGGGACAGTACCCTAAATGAGCAGTTCTTC. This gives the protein CATSAGDSTLNEQFF.